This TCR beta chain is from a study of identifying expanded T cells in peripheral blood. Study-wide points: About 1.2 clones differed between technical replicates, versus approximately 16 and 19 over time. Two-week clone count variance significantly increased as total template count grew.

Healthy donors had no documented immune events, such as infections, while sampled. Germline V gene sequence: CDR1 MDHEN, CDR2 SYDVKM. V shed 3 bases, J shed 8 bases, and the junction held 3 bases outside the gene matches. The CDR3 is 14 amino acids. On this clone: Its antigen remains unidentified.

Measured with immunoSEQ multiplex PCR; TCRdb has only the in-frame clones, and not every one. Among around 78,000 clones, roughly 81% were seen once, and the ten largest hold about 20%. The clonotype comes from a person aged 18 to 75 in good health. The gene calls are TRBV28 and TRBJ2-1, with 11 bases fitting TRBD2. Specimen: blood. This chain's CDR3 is CASSFSGRADEQFF. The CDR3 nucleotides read TGTGCCAGCAGTTTTAGCGGGAGGGCCGATGAGCAGTTCTTC.